A single sample is the source of the 15 T cell receptor beta chains below, sequenced in a study of shared clonotypes between healthy human individuals. Assay used: immunoSEQ multiplex PCR; TCRdb lists only in-frame clones, some missing. The sample gives 2 million to 3 million clones, roughly 93% of which show up once; around 0.37% is in the top ten. Sequenced: naive CD4+ T cells from PBMCs. This sample's subset: CD45RA+ positively selected. All receptors come from a young man in good health. Some clones in this sample may be carry-over from other donors' samples.

The rearrangement uses TRBV5-4 and TRBJ2-2; 9 bases align to TRBD2. The CDR3 is made up of 14 amino acids. V trimming: 4 bases; J trimming: 7 bases; junction bases outside the gene matches: 5. In germline, CDR1 is SGHNT, CDR2 YYREEE (reference sequence). The DNA of the CDR3 is TGTGCCAGCAGCGTAGCGGGAGTGGGCGGGGAGCTGTTTTTT. Translated, it gives CASSVAGVGGELFF.

The rearrangement links TRBV7-3 to TRBJ1-1; D not certain. The germline V gene has CDR1 SGHTA and CDR2 FQGTGA. V dropped 1 base and J dropped 1 base, with 7 bases sitting between them. This CDR3 contains 14 residues. The CDR3 coding sequence is TGTGCCAGCAGCTTAATCTCGGGGAACACTGAAGCTTTCTTT. Protein sequence: CASSLISGNTEAFF.

The chain is built from TRBV7-3 and TRBJ2-1; D is uncertain. Germline V lookup: CDR1 SGHTA, CDR2 FQGTGA. The CDR3 runs to 16 residues. The germline V and J ends were trimmed by 5 bases and 8 bases, with 22 bases remaining between them. For the CDR3, the DNA is TGTGCCAGCAGCCCCCGAGGTGGGTTGGTGAGCGATGAGCAGTTCTTC. It yields the protein CASSPRGGLVSDEQFF.

This sequence joins TRBV11-2 and TRBJ1-2, with D unclear. The CDR3 is 12 residues long. Trimming stripped 5 bases from V and 8 bases from J, with 12 bases between. Looked up from germline, CDR1 is SGHAT and CDR2 is FQNNGV. The DNA of the CDR3 is TGTGCCAGCAGCCCTATTGGAGGAGGCTACACCTTC. It translates to CASSPIGGGYTF.

This chain links TRBV6-1 with TRBJ2-7; D possibly corresponds to TRBD2 (6 bases). This CDR3 region has 16 residues. Germline CDR1 is MNHNS and CDR2 is SASEGT. V lost 2 bases to trimming and J lost 3 bases, with 17 bases between them. The CDR3 DNA follows: TGTGCCAGCAGTGAAAGGACGGGAGATGATGGCTACGAGCAGTACTTC. This codes for CASSERTGDDGYEQYF.

The chain is built from TRBV5-6 and TRBJ2-2; possibly TRBD2 for D (6 bases). Germline CDR1 reads SGHDT; CDR2 reads YYEEEE. The germline V and J ends were trimmed by 3 bases and 2 bases, with 17 bases remaining between them. The CDR3 length is 17 residues. CDR3 nucleotide sequence: TGTGCCAGCAGCTGGGGGGTCGGAGAGATAAACACCGGGGAGCTGTTTTTT. Translation: CASSWGVGEINTGELFF.

This clone was counted once. The chain is built from TRBV9 and TRBJ2-3; the match to TRBD2 covers 14 bases. This CDR3 is 19 amino acids long. V dropped 4 bases and J dropped 2; count of bases not matched to a gene: 12. Germline V CDR1 and CDR2: SGDLS, YYNGEE. In nucleotides, the CDR3 is TGTGCCAGCAGCAAAAATGGTAGGACTAGCGGGGGGAACACAGATACGCAGTATTTT. Residues: CASSKNGRTSGGNTDTQYF.

The rearrangement uses TRBV27 and TRBJ1-3; D might be TRBD1 (5 bases). This CDR3 is built from 14 residues. Trimming removed 5 bases from V and 7 bases from J, with 15 bases in between. Looked up from germline, CDR1 is MNHEY and CDR2 is SMNVEV (reference sequence). The CDR3 region is CASSPAWGRNTIYF. The CDR3, as DNA: TGTGCCAGCAGTCCCGCGTGGGGGAGGAACACCATATATTTT.

The chain links TRBV2 to TRBJ1-5; 7 bases are a match to TRBD1. The CDR3 loop spans 13 amino acids. In germline, CDR1 is SNHLY, CDR2 FYNNEI. V dropped 8 bases and J dropped 4; count of bases not matched to a gene: 5. CDR3 in amino acids: CASVRQGNQPQHF. CDR3 DNA sequence: TGTGCCAGCGTACGACAGGGAAATCAGCCCCAGCATTTT.

The V gene is TRBV10-2, the J gene TRBJ2-5, with 7 bases lining up with TRBD2. Germline V CDR1 and CDR2: WSHSY, SAAADI. The CDR3 is made up of 13 amino acids. V shed 8 bases and J 1 base; nucleotides not matched to a gene: 4. The DNA for the CDR3 is TGCGCCAGCCATGCGGGGGTCCAAGAGACCCAGTACTTC. This encodes CASHAGVQETQYF.

The chain recombines TRBV5-1 with TRBJ2-5, with D maybe TRBD2 (5 bases). Germline values: CDR1 SGHRS, CDR2 YFSETQ. The V gene lost 4 bases and the J gene lost 5 bases, with 12 bases spanning the gap. The length of the CDR3 is 13 residues. CDR3 region: CASSRLPGETQYF. Written as DNA, the CDR3 is TGCGCCAGCAGCCGACTACCCGGGGAGACCCAGTACTTC.

To note about this clone: Other DNA sequences within the sample encode an identical CDR3. The chain is built from TRBV7-2 and TRBJ2-1; TRBD2 is a possible D gene (5 bases). The ends were cut back, 3 bases at V and 8 bases at J, with 8 bases in the middle. The germline CDR1 and CDR2 sequences are SGHTA and FQGNSA. The CDR3 contains 12 residues. As DNA, the CDR3 is TGTGCCAGCAGCTTGGTCGGGGATGAGCAGTTCTTC. Residues: CASSLVGDEQFF.

The gene calls are TRBV10-3 and TRBJ1-1, with D unresolved. The CDR3 extends over 13 amino acids. V was pared by 2 bases and J by 7 bases, with 11 bases between. Looked up from germline, CDR1 is ENHRY and CDR2 is SYGVKD. The DNA for the CDR3 is TGTGCCATCAGTGAGACGGAAGCTTTTGAAGCTTTCTTT. Protein: CAISETEAFEAFF.

This clone was observed a single time. The chain uses TRBV9 and TRBJ2-5, with D maybe TRBD2 (7 bases). Trimming left V 3 bases short and J 1 base short, with 16 bases between. The CDR3 totals 16 residues. The germline V gene has CDR1 SGDLS and CDR2 YYNGEE. The CDR3 sequence is CASSAPWGGGQETQYF. The CDR3 nucleotides are TGTGCCAGCAGCGCCCCCTGGGGGGGCGGCCAAGAGACCCAGTACTTC.

The J gene is TRBJ1-2, the V gene TRBV5-1; TRBD1 agrees at 7 bases. V shed 5 bases, J shed 7 bases, and the junction held 8 bases outside the gene matches. Germline values: CDR1 SGHRS, CDR2 YFSETQ. The CDR3 is 13 residues long. The DNA of the CDR3 is TGCGCCAGCAGACGCGACAGGGACGGTGGCTACACCTTC. Protein product: CASRRDRDGGYTF.